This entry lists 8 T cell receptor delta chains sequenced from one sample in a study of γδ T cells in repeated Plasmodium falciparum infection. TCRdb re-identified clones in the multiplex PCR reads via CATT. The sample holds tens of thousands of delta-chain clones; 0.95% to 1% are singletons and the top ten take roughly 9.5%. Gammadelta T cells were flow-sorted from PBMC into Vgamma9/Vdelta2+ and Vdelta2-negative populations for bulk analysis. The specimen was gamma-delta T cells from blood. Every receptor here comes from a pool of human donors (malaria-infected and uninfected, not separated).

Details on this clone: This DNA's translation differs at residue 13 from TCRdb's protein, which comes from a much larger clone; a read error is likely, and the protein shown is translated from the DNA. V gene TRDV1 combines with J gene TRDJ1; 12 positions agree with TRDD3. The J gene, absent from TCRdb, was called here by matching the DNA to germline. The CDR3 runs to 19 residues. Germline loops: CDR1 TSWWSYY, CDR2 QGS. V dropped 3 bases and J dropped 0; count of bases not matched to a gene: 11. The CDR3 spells CALGDRDWGIPRDTDKLIF. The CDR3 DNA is TGTGCTCTTGGGGACCGCGACTGGGGGATACCCAGAGACACCGATAAACTCATCTTT.

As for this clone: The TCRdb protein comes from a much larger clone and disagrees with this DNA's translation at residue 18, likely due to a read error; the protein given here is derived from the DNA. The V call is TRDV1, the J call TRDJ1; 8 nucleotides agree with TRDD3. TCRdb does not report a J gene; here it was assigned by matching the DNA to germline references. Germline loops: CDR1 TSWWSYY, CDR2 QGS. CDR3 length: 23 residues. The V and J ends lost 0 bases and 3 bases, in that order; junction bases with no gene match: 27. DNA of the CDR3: TGTGCTCTTGGGGAACTAGGGAGTTTTAGTGGGGGATGGCCCGTGTGGTACGCCGATAAACTCATCTTT. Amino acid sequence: CALGELGSFSGGWPVWYADKLIF.

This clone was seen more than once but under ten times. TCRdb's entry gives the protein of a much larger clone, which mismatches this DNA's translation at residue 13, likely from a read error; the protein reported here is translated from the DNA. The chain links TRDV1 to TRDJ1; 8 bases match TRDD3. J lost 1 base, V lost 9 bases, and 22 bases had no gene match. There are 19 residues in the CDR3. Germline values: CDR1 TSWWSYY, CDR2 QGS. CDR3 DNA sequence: TGTGCTCTAGACGAGATTCCCCTTGACTGGGGGGGATGCACCGATAAACTCATCTTT. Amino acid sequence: CALDEIPLDWGGCTDKLIF.

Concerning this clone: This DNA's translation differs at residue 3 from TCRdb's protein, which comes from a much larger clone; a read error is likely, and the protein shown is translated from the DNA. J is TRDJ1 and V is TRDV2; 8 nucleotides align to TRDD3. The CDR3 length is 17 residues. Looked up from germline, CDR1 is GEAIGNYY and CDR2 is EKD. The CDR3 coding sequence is TGTGCCCGTGACCCACTGGGGGGGCCTCACTCCACCGATAAACTCATCTTT. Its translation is CARDPLGGPHSTDKLIF.

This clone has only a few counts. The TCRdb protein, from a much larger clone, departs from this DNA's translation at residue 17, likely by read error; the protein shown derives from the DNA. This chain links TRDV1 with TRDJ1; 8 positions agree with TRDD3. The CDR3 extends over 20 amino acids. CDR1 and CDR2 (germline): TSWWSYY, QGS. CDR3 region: CALGELLWGTSLKYTDELIF. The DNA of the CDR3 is TGTGCTCTTGGGGAGTTACTCTGGGGGACGAGTTTAAAGTACACCGATGAACTCATCTTT.

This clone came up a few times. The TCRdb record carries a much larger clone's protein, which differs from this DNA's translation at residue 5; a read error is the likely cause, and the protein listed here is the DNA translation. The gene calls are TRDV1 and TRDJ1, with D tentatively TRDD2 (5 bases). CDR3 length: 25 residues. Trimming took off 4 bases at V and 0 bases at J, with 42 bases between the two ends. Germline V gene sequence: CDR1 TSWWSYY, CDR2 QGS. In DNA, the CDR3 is TGTGCTCTTGGGGGACCCCGGAAACCCTACCCTTTACTCCGTGCCACCATTAGGAACACCGATAAACTCATCTTT. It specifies CALGGPRKPYPLLRATIRNTDKLIF.

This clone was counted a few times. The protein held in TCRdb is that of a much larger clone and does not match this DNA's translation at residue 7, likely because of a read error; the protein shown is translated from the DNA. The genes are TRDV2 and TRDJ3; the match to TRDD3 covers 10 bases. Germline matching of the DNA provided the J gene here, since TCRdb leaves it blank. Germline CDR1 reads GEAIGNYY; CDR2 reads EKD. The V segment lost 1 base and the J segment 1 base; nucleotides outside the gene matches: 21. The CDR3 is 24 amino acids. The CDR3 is CACDTLALGDENPHASWDTRQMFF. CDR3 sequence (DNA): TGTGCCTGTGACACTCTCGCACTGGGGGATGAAAATCCCCACGCGTCCTGGGACACCCGACAGATGTTTTTC.

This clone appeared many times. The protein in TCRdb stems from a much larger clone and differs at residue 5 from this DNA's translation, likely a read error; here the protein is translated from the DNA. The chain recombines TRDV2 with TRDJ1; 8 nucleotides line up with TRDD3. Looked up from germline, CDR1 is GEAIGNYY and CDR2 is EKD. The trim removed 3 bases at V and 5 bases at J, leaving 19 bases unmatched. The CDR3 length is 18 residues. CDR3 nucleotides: TGTGCCTGTGACGCCGTCGGTACTGGGGGCCTACAGAGGGATAAACTCATCTTT. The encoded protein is CACDAVGTGGLQRDKLIF.